A selection of T cell receptor beta chains follows, all from one sample in a study of identical twins. MiXCR, applied by TCRdb to the 5' RACE reads, yields one record per CDR3 protein. The table lists 1.5 million or so distinct CDR3 sequences, under 35% of them singletons. Sequenced sample: cord blood. All receptors derive from a newborn girl in good health. The CDR3 runs from the conserved cysteine through the conserved F or W. D genes are given only for firm matches. Some rows have no size entry. The others give once, few or many, or a class for an expanded clone.

TRBJ2-3 | few | TRBV6-5 | TRBD2 | TGTGCCAGCAGTTACTCGACTAGCGGGAGCCCAGATACGCAGTATTTT | CASSYSTSGSPDTQYF
TRBJ2-3 | few | TRBV5-5 | TRBD1 | TGTGCCAGCAGCTTGCAGGGGGCCACTAGCACAGATACGCAGTATTTT | CASSLQGATSTDTQYF
TRBJ2-1 | NA | TRBV20-1 | TRBD2 | TGCAGTGCTAAAGCCCGCTTAAGCGGGGGGCTGTACAATGAGCAGTTCTTC | CSAKARLSGGLYNEQFF
TRBJ2-3 | few | TRBV20-1 | NA | TGCAGTGCTAGAGCCCGGGGAGCGACAGATACGCAGTATTTT | CSARARGATDTQYF
TRBJ1-2 | few | TRBV6-5 | TRBD1 | TGTGCCAGCAGTTACTCATTTTGGGGGGACAGGGGAAGCTATGGCTACACCTTC | CASSYSFWGDRGSYGYTF
TRBJ2-1 | once | TRBV29-1 | NA | TGCAGCGTTGAAGGGCGGCGTGGGCAGTTCTTC | CSVEGRRGQFF
TRBJ1-2 | many | TRBV29-1 | NA | TGCAGCGTTGTAGGGCAGGGGATCTATGGCTACACCTTC | CSVVGQGIYGYTF
TRBJ2-7 | NA | TRBV7-8 | NA | TGTGCCAGTAGCCTACGACAGCGGAGCTACGAGCAGTACTTC | CASSLRQRSYEQYF
TRBJ2-7 | NA | TRBV6-1 | TRBD2 | TGTGCCAGCAGCGAGCGGGGCCTCATGCAGTACTTC | CASSERGLMQYF
TRBJ2-3 | NA | TRBV10-3 | TRBD2 | TGTGCCATCAGTGAGTCGGTAGCGGGGGGGCGACCAGATACGCAGTATTTT | CAISESVAGGRPDTQYF
TRBJ2-6 | NA | TRBV29-1 | NA | TGCAGCGTCTCGAGGGCAGGGGATAGTGGGGCCAACGTCCTGACTTTC | CSVSRAGDSGANVLTF
TRBJ1-2 | many | TRBV29-1 | NA | TGCAGCGTTGGACAGACTATTAACTATGGCTACACCTTC | CSVGQTINYGYTF
TRBJ2-7 | many | TRBV28 | NA | TGTGCCAGCAGTTTATTGGACGTGAGCTCCTACGAGCAGTACTTC | CASSLLDVSSYEQYF
TRBJ2-7 | few | TRBV20-1 | TRBD1 | TGCAGTGCTAGAAAGACAGGGGGAGGCTACGAGCAGTACTTC | CSARKTGGGYEQYF
TRBJ2-1 | many | TRBV28 | TRBD1 | TGTGCCAGCAGTTTAGGACAGGACAATGAGCAGTTCTTC | CASSLGQDNEQFF
TRBJ2-7 | NA | TRBV9 | NA | TGTGCCAGCAGCGTAGACGGGGGCCTCAATGAGCAGTACTTC | CASSVDGGLNEQYF
TRBJ2-1 | many | TRBV7-2 | NA | TGCGCCAGCAGCTTATCGAGAAATGAGCAGTTCTTC | CASSLSRNEQFF
TRBJ1-5 | NA | TRBV20-1 | TRBD1 | TGCAGTGCCCGTCAGGGGGACAGGCCCAAGTATAACAATCAGCCCCAGCATTTT | CSARQGDRPKYNNQPQHF
TRBJ2-5 | NA | TRBV7-2 | TRBD2 | TGTGCCAGCAGCTTAGATCTAGCGGTCCAAGAGACCCAGTACTTC | CASSLDLAVQETQYF
TRBJ1-2 | few | TRBV20-1 | TRBD1 | TGCAGTGCTAGGGGGACAGGCGCCCGCTACACCTTC | CSARGTGARYTF
TRBJ2-3 | few | TRBV4-2 | NA | TGTGCCAGCAGCCAAGAGTTCTGGCGGAGAACAGATACGCAGTATTTT | CASSQEFWRRTDTQYF
TRBJ2-5 | NA | TRBV5-1 | NA | TGCGCCTGCAGCTTGGCGTTACAAGAGACCCAGTACTTC | CACSLALQETQYF
TRBJ2-4 | few | TRBV4-1 | TRBD2 | TGCGCCAGCAGCCAGCTCCCTTCGACTAGCATCATTCAGTACTTC | CASSQLPSTSIIQYF
TRBJ2-7 | many | TRBV2 | NA | TGTGCCAGCAACTTTAACCGAATCTCCTACGAGCAGTACTTC | CASNFNRISYEQYF
TRBJ1-5 | few | TRBV20-1 | NA | TGCAGTGCTAGAAGGAAGGTTGGCAATCAGCCCCAGCATTTT | CSARRKVGNQPQHF
TRBJ2-1 | NA | TRBV6-5 | NA | TGTGCCAGCAGTAAAACAACAGTACTGTACAATGAGCAGTTCTTC | CASSKTTVLYNEQFF
TRBJ1-2 | NA | TRBV13 | NA | TGTGCCAGCAGCTTAGACCGGAGTGTCTATGGCTACACCTTC | CASSLDRSVYGYTF
TRBJ1-1 | NA | TRBV7-9 | NA | TGTGCCAGCAGCTTAGCCGGGGGGCTCAACTCGGCTTTCTTT | CASSLAGGLNSAFF
TRBJ2-3 | NA | TRBV7-9 | TRBD2 | TGTGCCAGCAGCTTAGCGGGCGGGAGGTCCCAGTATTTT | CASSLAGGRSQYF
TRBJ2-5 | once | TRBV13 | NA | TGTGCCAGCAGCCCCACGCCTAGTGGAGAGACCCAGTACTTC | CASSPTPSGETQYF
TRBJ1-2 | NA | TRBV29-1 | NA | TGCAGCGTTGACAATCCCTATGGCTACACCTTC | CSVDNPYGYTF
TRBJ2-3 | NA | TRBV28 | NA | TGTGCCCGCAGTCTGACCACAGATACGCAGTATTTT | CARSLTTDTQYF
TRBJ2-5 | many | TRBV3-1 | NA | TGTGCCAGCAGCCGAAATGGGGAGACCCAGTACTTC | CASSRNGETQYF
TRBJ2-2 | NA | TRBV2 | TRBD2 | TGTGCCAGCATTCGTAGCGGGAGGGGAAACACGAACACCGGGGAGCTGTTTTTT | CASIRSGRGNTNTGELFF
TRBJ2-1 | NA | TRBV5-6 | TRBD1 | TGTGCCAGCAGCTTACCGGGACAGGGACCCTACAATGAGCAGGTCTTC | CASSLPGQGPYNEQVF
TRBJ2-3 | few | TRBV24-1 | TRBD2 | TGTGCCACCAGTGATTCCACTACTAGCGGGAGGGAAACAGATACGCAGTATTTT | CATSDSTTSGRETDTQYF
TRBJ2-3 | NA | TRBV29-1 | NA | TGCAGCGTTGAAAACACAGATACGCAGTATTTT | CSVENTDTQYF
TRBJ2-3 | few | TRBV7-2 | TRBD2 | TGTGCCAGCAGCCCGGCCGGGACTAGCGGGGGGTGGGCAGATACGCAGTATTTT | CASSPAGTSGGWADTQYF
TRBJ2-5 | NA | TRBV19 | TRBD1 | TGTGCCAGTAGTATAGGGGGGACAGAGAAGGAGACCCAGTACTTC | CASSIGGTEKETQYF
TRBJ2-1 | NA | TRBV20-1 | TRBD2 | TGCAGTGCTAGAGGCCGAGGGCTAGCGGGCGAAAACTCCTACAATGAGCAGTTCTTC | CSARGRGLAGENSYNEQFF
TRBJ2-1 | few | TRBV7-9 | NA | TGTGCCAGCAGCTTAGATCTACTTGGCGGCCTATACAATGAGCAGTTCTTC | CASSLDLLGGLYNEQFF
TRBJ2-7 | few | TRBV20-1 | NA | TGCAGTGCCCACCAACAGGCCCATCTGTCCTACGAGCAGTACTTC | CSAHQQAHLSYEQYF
TRBJ2-7 | NA | TRBV5-1 | TRBD2 | TGCGCCAGCGGCTTGTCTAGCGGGAGTTGGTACGAGCAGTACTTC | CASGLSSGSWYEQYF
TRBJ1-1 | NA | TRBV20-1 | NA | TGCAGTGCTAGAGAACCGGGCACTGAAGCTTTCTTT | CSAREPGTEAFF
TRBJ1-3 | NA | TRBV10-3 | NA | TGTGCCATCAGTGGACAGACATCTGGAAACACCATATATTTT | CAISGQTSGNTIYF
TRBJ1-6 | many | TRBV10-3 | NA | TGTGCCATCAGTGGTGCGGGGATGTATAATTCACCCCTCCACTTT | CAISGAGMYNSPLHF
TRBJ2-2 | few | TRBV12-5 | TRBD1 | TGTGCTAGTGGGACAGGGGGCAACACCGGGGAGCTGTTTTTT | CASGTGGNTGELFF
TRBJ2-7 | once | TRBV16 | NA | TGTGTCAGCAGCAGGGTTTCCTACGAGCAGTACTTC | CVSSRVSYEQYF
TRBJ2-6 | NA | TRBV9 | TRBD2 | TGTGCCAGCGCCGGACTAGCGGGAGCCAGCTCTGGGGCCAACGTCCTGACTTTC | CASAGLAGASSGANVLTF
TRBJ2-3 | few | TRBV10-1 | NA | TGCGCCAGCAGTGAGGATAGCGCAGATACGCAGTATTTT | CASSEDSADTQYF
TRBJ2-7 | few | TRBV20-1 | TRBD2 | TGCAGTGCTAGAGTCCCGACTAGCGGCTACTACGAGCAGTACTTC | CSARVPTSGYYEQYF
TRBJ2-7 | NA | TRBV29-1 | NA | TGCAGCGTTGGAAGGGTGAGGTACAATGAGCAGTACTTC | CSVGRVRYNEQYF
TRBJ2-5 | few | TRBV12-3/TRBV12-4 | TRBD2 | TGTGCCAGCGGGACTAGCGGGAAAGAGACCCAGTACTTC | CASGTSGKETQYF